This TCR beta chain was identified during a study of neurological immune-mediated disorders. Study-level background: The roughly 34 patients with multiple sclerosis comprised roughly 31 relapsing-remitting cases and 3 secondary progressive cases.

This clonotype showed up many times. MiXCR, applied by TCRdb to the 5' RACE reads, yields one record per CDR3 protein. This table has tens of thousands of distinct CDR3 sequences, around 4% appearing once. Sequencing used PBMCs. The sequence was obtained from a man in his fifties or sixties with multiple sclerosis.

The DNA of the CDR3 is TGTGCCATCGCCGGCACCAATTCACCCCTCCACTTT. It translates to CAIAGTNSPLHF. The V call is TRBV10-3, the J call TRBJ1-6; D uncertain. The CDR3 spans 12 residues. V lost 8 bases and J lost 7, with 9 bases in between. Germline CDR1 reads ENHRY; CDR2 reads SYGVKD.